The 2 T cell receptor beta chains in this list originate from one sample, sequenced in a study of metastatic and nonmetastatic thyroid tumors. MiXCR was used by TCRdb to re-call the PCR reads. The sample contains 27,000 or so clones, roughly 24% of which appear only once. Thyroid surgery was performed in patients who had received no treatment beforehand. Sequences were obtained from blood. These receptors were taken from a female donor with papillary thyroid cancer or a benign thyroid nodule (not recorded which). Some clones in this sample may be carry-over from other donors' samples.

By share, this clone ranks as medium-sized (0.01 to 0.1%). V gene TRBV5-1 combines with J gene TRBJ2-2; 8 bases fit TRBD1. J was trimmed by 3 bases and V by 4 bases; bases with no gene match: 5. The CDR3 consists of 15 residues. Germline V gene sequence: CDR1 SGHRS, CDR2 YFSETQ. Written as DNA, the CDR3 is TGCGCCAGCAGCAAACGGACAGGGTACACCGGGGAGCTGTTTTTT. It encodes CASSKRTGYTGELFF.

The gene calls are TRBV18 and TRBJ2-7, with TRBD2 matching 7 bases. The CDR3 runs 14 residues. V was clipped by 2 bases and J by 5 bases; unmatched bases: 6. The germline gives CDR1 KGHSH, CDR2 LQKENI. DNA of the CDR3: TGTGCCAGCTCACCAGACGGGGAGGGTCACGAGCAGTACTTC. It yields the protein CASSPDGEGHEQYF.